This T cell receptor beta chain was sequenced for a study of blood T cell repertoires in COVID-19. As for the study in general: Researchers got acute and convalescent COVID-19 samples from the United States, Italy and Spain. In each case, the material was cDNA or gDNA derived from T cells, B-cell-depleted T cells, or PBMCs.

CDR1 is MDHEN, CDR2 SYDVKM, per germline. The CDR3 covers 16 residues. With V trimmed by 6 bases and J by 7 bases, 9 bases remained unmatched. As originally analysed: Reference gene primer amplification in the assay estimated nucleated cell counts. Profiled with immunoSEQ multiplex PCR; TCRdb holds only in-frame clones, not every one. V and J calls and clone size come straight from that table; D and trimming were deduced from the DNA. The profile shows hundreds of thousands of clones, around 86% of them singletons. This chain joins TRBV28 and TRBJ2-4; 13 positions agree with TRBD2. This clonotype was sampled from a human donor in a cohort sampled during active COVID-19. Source material: peripheral blood. The CDR3 DNA follows: TGTGCCAGCAGCCGCGCCGGACTAGCGGGAGTGAACATTCAGTACTTC. Translation: CASSRAGLAGVNIQYF.